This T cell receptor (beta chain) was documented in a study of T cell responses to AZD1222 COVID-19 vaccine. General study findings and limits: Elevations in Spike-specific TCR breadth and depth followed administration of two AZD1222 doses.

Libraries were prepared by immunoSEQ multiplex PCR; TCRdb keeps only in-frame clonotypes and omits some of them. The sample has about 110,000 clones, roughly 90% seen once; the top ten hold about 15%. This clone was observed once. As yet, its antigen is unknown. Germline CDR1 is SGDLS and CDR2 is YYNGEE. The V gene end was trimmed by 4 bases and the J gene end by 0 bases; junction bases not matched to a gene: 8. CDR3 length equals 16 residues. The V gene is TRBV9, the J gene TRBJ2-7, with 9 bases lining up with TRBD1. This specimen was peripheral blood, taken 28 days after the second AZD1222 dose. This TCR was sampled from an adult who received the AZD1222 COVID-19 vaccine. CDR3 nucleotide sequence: TGTGCCAGCAGCCCCACGACAGGGGGTGGCTCCTACGAGCAGTACTTC. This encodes CASSPTTGGGSYEQYF.